A single sample gave rise to the 14 T cell receptor beta chains below, sequenced in a study of control samples from healthy donors and cancer patients (TCRdb year 2020). The library was produced with the immunoSEQ multiplex PCR assay. Imported from immuneACCESS, the table was reduced by TCRdb to in-frame sequences with V and J called. These copies leave out some clones; in studies compared against another copy, an unresolved V gene accounts for under half, and the cause of the remainder is not known. The sample contains some 74,000 clones, more than 80% of them found a single time. The top ten constitute roughly 14% of the sample. The sequenced sample consisted of blood. All receptors come from a man in his 60s in good health.

The rearrangement joins TRBV19 to TRBJ2-3; a weak D match, TRBD1 (5 bases). The CDR3 loop spans 12 amino acids. V was clipped by 6 bases and J by 6 bases, with 10 bases between them. Germline V CDR1 and CDR2: LNHDA, SQIVND (reference sequence). The chain's CDR3 is CASRTRADTQYF. DNA of the CDR3: TGTGCCAGTAGAACCAGGGCCGATACGCAGTATTTT.

V and J are TRBV27 and TRBJ1-1; 8 bases are a match to TRBD1. The CDR3 runs to 16 residues. Losses at the gene ends were 5 bases for V and 1 base for J; bases not matched to a gene: 9. Germline CDR1 is MNHEY and CDR2 is SMNVEV (reference sequence). CDR3 region: CASSRTGFGRNTEAFF. The CDR3 DNA reads as TGTGCCAGCAGTAGGACAGGGTTCGGTCGGAACACTGAAGCTTTCTTT.

The gene calls are TRBV27 and TRBJ1-6; 9 nucleotides line up with TRBD1. Looked up from germline, CDR1 is MNHEY and CDR2 is SMNVEV (reference sequence). The CDR3 is made up of 15 amino acids. V lost 5 bases, J lost 7 bases, and 6 bases stayed unmatched. CDR3 protein: CASSIWTGANSPLHF. The CDR3 region has the DNA TGTGCCAGCAGTATTTGGACAGGGGCAAATTCACCCCTCCACTTT.

This sequence joins TRBV20-1 and TRBJ1-2, with D possibly matching TRBD1 (5 bases). Germline V gene lookup returns CDR1 DFQATT and CDR2 SNEGSKA (reference sequence). V lost 3 bases and J 4 bases, leaving 15 bases between the germline ends. The CDR3 totals 14 residues. The CDR3 region has the DNA TGCAGTGCTAGTTCCGGGGCGCAGAGCTATGGCTACACCTTC. It translates to CSASSGAQSYGYTF.

This rearrangement joins TRBV6-2 or TRBV6-3 to TRBJ2-5; 9 bases match TRBD2. This CDR3 has 15 amino acids. J was trimmed by 5 bases and V by 2 bases; bases with no gene match: 6. Germline CDR1 reads MNHEY; CDR2 reads SVGEGT. As DNA, the CDR3 is TGTGCCAGCAGTTACGCGGGAGGGCCGTTGGAGACCCAGTACTTC. Residues: CASSYAGGPLETQYF.

This chain links TRBV5-5 with TRBJ2-7, with 8 nucleotides matching TRBD1. J lost 0 bases, V lost 4 bases, and 9 bases had no gene match. Germline CDR1 reads SGHKS; CDR2 reads YYEKEE (reference sequence). The CDR3 loop spans 16 amino acids. In DNA, the CDR3 is TGTGCCAGCAGCCCAGGGGGCGGGGAGAGCTCCTACGAGCAGTACTTC. Translation: CASSPGGGESSYEQYF.

The V call is TRBV3-1 (or the pseudogene TRBV3-2), the J call TRBJ1-2, with D unclear. Germline V gene lookup returns CDR1 LGHDT and CDR2 YNNKEL (reference sequence). The CDR3 loop spans 15 amino acids. Trimming stripped 1 base from V and 4 bases from J, with 13 bases between. CDR3: CASSQVGQKGYGYTF. In DNA form, the CDR3 reads TGTGCCAGCAGCCAAGTGGGCCAAAAGGGCTATGGCTACACCTTC.

The V call is TRBV6-1, the J call TRBJ2-7, with D maybe TRBD2 (6 bases). From germline, CDR1 is MNHNS and CDR2 SASEGT. V was cut by 0 bases and J by 4 bases, with 13 bases left in between. The CDR3 contains 15 residues. The CDR3 bases are TGTGCCAGCAGTGAAGCGCTTCGGGGGATATACGAGCAGTACTTC. Translating gives CASSEALRGIYEQYF.

This clone was seen a handful of times. The chain is built from TRBV6-5 and TRBJ2-1; 8 bases fit TRBD1. Per germline, CDR1 MNHEY and CDR2 SVGAGI. The J segment lost 8 bases and the V segment lost 2 bases, leaving 8 bases of the junction unmatched. The CDR3 has 15 residues. The CDR3 DNA follows: TGTGCCAGCAGTTACCGACAGGGGTGGAGGGATGAGCAGTTCTTC. It is translated as CASSYRQGWRDEQFF.

CDR3 in amino acids: CASSTTGYRGNQPQHF. As DNA, the CDR3 is TGTGCCAGTAGTACCACAGGTTATCGGGGCAATCAGCCCCAGCATTTT. This sequence joins TRBV19 and TRBJ1-5; tentative D call: TRBD1 (5 bases). With 4 bases removed from V and 2 bases from J, the gap between germline ends came to 15 bases. From germline, CDR1 is LNHDA and CDR2 SQIVND (reference sequence). The CDR3 has 16 amino acids.

In this sample, this clone turned up once. This chain links TRBV27 with TRBJ2-7; D may correspond to TRBD1 or TRBD2 (8 bases each). The CDR3 extends over 15 amino acids. V was pared by 2 bases and J by 6 bases, with 17 bases between. CDR1 is MNHEY, CDR2 SMNVEV, per germline (reference sequence). CDR3 bases: TGTGCCAGCAGTTTAATGGGACAGGCGGGAGGCGAGCAGTACTTC. The encoded protein is CASSLMGQAGGEQYF.

J is TRBJ1-2 and V is TRBV6-4, with 9 bases identical to TRBD1. V trimming: 4 bases; J trimming: 8 bases; junction bases outside the gene matches: 11. There are 15 residues in the CDR3. Per germline, CDR1 MRHNA and CDR2 SNTAGT. In nucleotides, the CDR3 is TGTGCCAGCAGTGCGTCGGCGACAGGGGGAGGCGGCTACACCTTC. Residues: CASSASATGGGGYTF.

This clone was counted only a few times. CDR3 protein: CASSPSGDLSYEQYF. The CDR3 nucleotides read TGTGCCAGCAGTCCTAGCGGGGACCTCTCCTACGAGCAGTACTTC. This chain links TRBV2 with TRBJ2-7; TRBD2 agrees at 9 bases. The CDR3 spans 15 residues. CDR1 and CDR2 from the germline V gene are SNHLY and FYNNEI. V was pared by 5 bases and J by 0 bases, with 5 bases of the junction left unmatched.

The chain has TRBV19 and TRBJ1-5, with D possibly matching TRBD1 (6 bases). The CDR3 has 14 amino acids. Germline CDR1 reads LNHDA; CDR2 reads SQIVND (reference sequence). V was pared by 7 bases and J by 4 bases, with 14 bases between. CDR3 region: CASNMRGANQPQHF. CDR3 bases: TGTGCCAGTAACATGAGGGGGGCAAATCAGCCCCAGCATTTT.